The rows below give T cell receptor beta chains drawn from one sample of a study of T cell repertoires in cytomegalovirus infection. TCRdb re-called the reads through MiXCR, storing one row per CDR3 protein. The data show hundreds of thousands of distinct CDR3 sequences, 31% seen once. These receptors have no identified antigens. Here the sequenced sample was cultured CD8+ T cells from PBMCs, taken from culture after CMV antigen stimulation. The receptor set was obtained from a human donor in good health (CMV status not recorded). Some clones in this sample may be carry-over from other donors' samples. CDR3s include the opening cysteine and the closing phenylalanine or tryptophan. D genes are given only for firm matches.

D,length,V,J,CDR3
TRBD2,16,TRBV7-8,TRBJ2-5,CASSSGLAGAQETQYF
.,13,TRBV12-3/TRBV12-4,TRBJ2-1,CASSLYTYNEQFF
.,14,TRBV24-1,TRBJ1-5,CATSDSYSNQPQHF
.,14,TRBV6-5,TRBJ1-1,CASSYSGKNTEAFF
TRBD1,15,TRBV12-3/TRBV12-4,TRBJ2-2,CASRVGTGNTGELFF
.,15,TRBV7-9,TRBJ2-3,CASSLRESGTDTQYF
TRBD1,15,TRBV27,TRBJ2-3,CASSSGGQSTDTQYF
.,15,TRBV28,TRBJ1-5,CASTYYGQGNQPQHF
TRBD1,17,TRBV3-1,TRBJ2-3,CASSQPNTGESTDTQYF
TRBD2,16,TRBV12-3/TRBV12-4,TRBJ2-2,CASSFSSGGRTGELFF
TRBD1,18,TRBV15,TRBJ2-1,CATSRDRGPPVSYNEQFF
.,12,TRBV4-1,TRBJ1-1,CASSQPNTEAFF
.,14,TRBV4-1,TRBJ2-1,CASSQDEGSNEQFF
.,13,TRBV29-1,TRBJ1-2,CSVGGVPNYGYTF
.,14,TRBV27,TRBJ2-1,CASTLVGGDNEQFF
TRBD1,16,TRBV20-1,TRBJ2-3,CSAPDRAEDSTDTQYF
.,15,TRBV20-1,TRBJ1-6,CSARRRAGDGSPLHF
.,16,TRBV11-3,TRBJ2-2,CASSARQALNTGELFF
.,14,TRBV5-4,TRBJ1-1,CASSLGRRETEAFF
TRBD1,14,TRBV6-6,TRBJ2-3,CASSLTGDTDTQYF
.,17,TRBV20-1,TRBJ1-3,CSARKVKGRDSGNTIYF
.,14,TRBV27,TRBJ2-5,CASSPLGAEETQYF
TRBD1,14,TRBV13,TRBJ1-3,CASSGRGPGNTIYF
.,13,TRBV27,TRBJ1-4,CASSLMGGEKLFF